The 13 T cell receptor beta chains given below trace back to one sample, sequenced in a study of blood T cell repertoires in COVID-19. Sequencing was performed with immunoSEQ multiplex PCR; in TCRdb, only in-frame clones are kept and a portion is missing. The profile shows roughly 170,000 clones, more than 75% of them singletons. Sequenced: peripheral blood. The receptors were sampled from a woman aged 70-85 years with COVID-19, enrolled during active disease.

The rearrangement uses TRBV20-1 and TRBJ2-7; D gene unclear. CDR1 and CDR2 from the germline V gene are DFQATT and SNEGSKA (reference sequence). The CDR3 is made up of 11 amino acids. V gave up 1 base and J gave up 5 bases, with 6 bases separating them. The CDR3 loop is CSARVLDEQYF. For the CDR3, the DNA is TGCAGTGCTAGAGTCCTAGACGAGCAGTACTTC.

V and J are TRBV13 and TRBJ2-7; 11 nucleotides line up with TRBD2. After removal of 4 bases from V and 3 bases from J, the junction contained 5 bases not matched to a gene. The CDR3 length is 15 residues. CDR1 PRHDT and CDR2 FYEKMQ come from the germline V gene (reference sequence). Written as DNA, the CDR3 is TGTGCCAGCAGCTCTGAACTAGCGGGAGTCTACGAGCAGTACTTC. It specifies CASSSELAGVYEQYF.

The chain employs TRBV7-9 and TRBJ2-2; 7 bases agree with TRBD2. The trim removed 3 bases at V and 4 bases at J, leaving 8 bases unmatched. This CDR3 has 16 residues. CDR1 and CDR2 from the germline V gene are SEHNR and FQNEAQ (reference sequence). The CDR3 coding sequence is TGTGCCAGCAGCTTCATTCAGGGAGGGATCACCGGGGAGCTGTTTTTT. Protein product: CASSFIQGGITGELFF.

The CDR3 here is CASSMRTVGNTIYF. In nucleotides, the CDR3 is TGTGCCAGCAGCATGAGGACAGTTGGAAACACCATATATTTT. V is TRBV7-9 and J is TRBJ1-3; the D gene is possibly TRBD1 (6 bases). V was pared by 5 bases and J by 3 bases, with 11 bases between. This CDR3 spans 14 amino acids. Germline values: CDR1 SEHNR, CDR2 FQNEAQ (reference sequence). Combining the CDR3 with reference TRBV7-9 and TRBJ1-3 gives the whole variable domain DTGVSQNPRHKITKRGQNVTFRCDPISEHNRLYWYRQTLGQGPEFLTYFQNEAQLEKSRLLSDRFSAERPKGSFSTLEIQRTEQGDSAMYLCASSMRTVGNTIYFGEGSWLTVV.

The chain is built from TRBV29-1 and TRBJ2-1; 8 bases are a match to TRBD2. The germline CDR1 and CDR2 sequences are SQVTM and ANQGSEA. After removal of 4 bases from V and 8 bases from J, the junction contained 19 bases not matched to a gene. The CDR3 loop spans 17 amino acids. The CDR3 region has the DNA TGCAGCGTTGGCCCGCCACGATTTAGCGGGATCGGCCATGAGCAGTTCTTC. Translation: CSVGPPRFSGIGHEQFF.

This clone was found a few times. The V call is TRBV5-1, the J call TRBJ2-2; the D gene is possibly TRBD1 (6 bases). The CDR3 is made up of 13 amino acids. With 6 bases removed from V and 6 bases from J, the gap between germline ends came to 12 bases. Germline CDR1 SGHRS, CDR2 YFSETQ. For the CDR3, the DNA is TGCGCCAGCACCGTACAGGGTGCCGGGGAGCTGTTTTTT. This translates into CASTVQGAGELFF.

The V and J genes are TRBV5-1 and TRBJ2-1; D is unclear. The CDR3 is 16 amino acids. Germline V CDR1 and CDR2: SGHRS, YFSETQ. Trimming shortened V by 8 bases and J by 0 bases, and 18 bases separated the two germline ends. In DNA form, the CDR3 reads TGCGCCAGTTATCCTCGTGAACGGAGCTCCTACAATGAGCAGTTCTTC. Translating gives CASYPRERSSYNEQFF.

The chain recombines TRBV29-1 with TRBJ2-1; D is undetermined. The CDR3 spans 12 residues. Trimming pared 5 bases from V and 7 bases from J, leaving 12 bases between. The germline V gene encodes CDR1 SQVTM and CDR2 ANQGSEA. This CDR3 is CSVIPVANEQFF. Written as DNA, the CDR3 is TGCAGCGTTATCCCTGTAGCAAATGAGCAGTTCTTC.

The V call is TRBV28, the J call TRBJ1-1, with TRBD1 matching 11 bases. The CDR3 consists of 13 residues. The V segment lost 3 bases and the J segment 12 bases; nucleotides outside the gene matches: 6. CDR1 and CDR2 from the germline V gene are MDHEN and SYDVKM. CDR3 amino acids: CASSLWTGGRSFF. As DNA, the CDR3 is TGTGCCAGCAGTTTGTGGACAGGGGGCAGGTCTTTCTTT.

The CDR3 spells CASSLAGERGSPLHF. In DNA form, the CDR3 reads TGTGCCAGCAGTTTGGCAGGGGAAAGGGGTTCACCCCTCCACTTT. V and J are TRBV28 and TRBJ1-6, with D maybe TRBD1 (6 bases). This CDR3 region has 15 residues. V lost 3 bases to trimming and J lost 9 bases, with 15 bases between them. Germline loops: CDR1 MDHEN, CDR2 SYDVKM.

This rearrangement joins TRBV4-1 to TRBJ2-7; D possibly corresponds to TRBD1 (7 bases). The germline CDR1 and CDR2 sequences are MGHRA and YSYEKL. V was shortened by 3 bases and J by 0 bases, with 18 bases between the two germline ends. CDR3 length equals 17 residues. This chain's CDR3 is CASSHLEEGANSYEQYF. The CDR3 DNA reads as TGCGCCAGCAGCCACCTCGAGGAGGGGGCCAACTCCTACGAGCAGTACTTC.

J is TRBJ2-7 and V is TRBV28; D not resolved. The germline gives CDR1 MDHEN, CDR2 SYDVKM. This CDR3 has 15 residues. Trimming removed 6 bases from V and 2 bases from J, with 17 bases in between. The CDR3 sequence: CASSPNDLTTYEQYF. The CDR3 DNA follows: TGTGCCAGCAGCCCAAACGACCTTACTACCTACGAGCAGTACTTC.

This clone was counted a single time. The chain recombines TRBV14 with TRBJ1-6; unclear D gene. V lost 1 base, J lost 8 bases, and 3 bases lay in between. Germline CDR1 and CDR2: SGHDN and FVKESK. This CDR3 has 12 residues. In nucleotides, the CDR3 is TGTGCCAGCAGCCAAGTCGATTCACCCCTCCACTTT. Translated, it gives CASSQVDSPLHF. Variable domain in full (rest from reference TRBV14 and TRBJ1-6): EAGVTQFPSHSVIEKGQTVTLRCDPISGHDNLYWYRRVMGKEIKFLLHFVKESKQDESGMPNNRFLAERTGGTYSTLKVQPAELEDSGVYFCASSQVDSPLHFGNGTRLTVT.